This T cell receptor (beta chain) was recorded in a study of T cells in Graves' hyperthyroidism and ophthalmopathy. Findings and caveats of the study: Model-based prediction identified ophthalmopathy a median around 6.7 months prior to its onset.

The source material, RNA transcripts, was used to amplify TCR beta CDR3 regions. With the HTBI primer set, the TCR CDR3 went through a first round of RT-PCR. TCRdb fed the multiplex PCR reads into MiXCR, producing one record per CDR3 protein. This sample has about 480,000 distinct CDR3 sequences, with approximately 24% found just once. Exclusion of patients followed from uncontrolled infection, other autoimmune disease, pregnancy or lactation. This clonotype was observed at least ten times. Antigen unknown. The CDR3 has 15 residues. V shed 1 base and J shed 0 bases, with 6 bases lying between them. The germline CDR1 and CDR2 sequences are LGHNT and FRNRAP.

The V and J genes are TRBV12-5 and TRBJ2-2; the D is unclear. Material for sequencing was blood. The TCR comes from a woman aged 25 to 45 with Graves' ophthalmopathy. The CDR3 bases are TGTGCTAGTGGTTTGGACCCCCCGAACACCGGGGAGCTGTTTTTT. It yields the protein CASGLDPPNTGELFF.